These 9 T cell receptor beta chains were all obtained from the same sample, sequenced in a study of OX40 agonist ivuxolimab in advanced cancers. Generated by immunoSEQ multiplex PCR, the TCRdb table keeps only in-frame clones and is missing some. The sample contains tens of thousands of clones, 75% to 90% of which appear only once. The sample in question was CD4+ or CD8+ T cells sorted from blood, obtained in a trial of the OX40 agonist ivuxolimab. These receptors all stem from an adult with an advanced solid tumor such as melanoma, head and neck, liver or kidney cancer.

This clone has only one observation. The CDR3 region is CASSLGTGENIQYF. The DNA of the CDR3 is TGTGCCAGCAGCTTGGGAACAGGGGAGAACATTCAGTACTTC. This chain connects TRBV5-6 to TRBJ2-4, with 7 bases matching TRBD1. V lost 0 bases, J lost 7 bases, and 4 bases stayed unmatched. The CDR3 is 14 amino acids. Looked up from germline, CDR1 is SGHDT and CDR2 is YYEEEE.

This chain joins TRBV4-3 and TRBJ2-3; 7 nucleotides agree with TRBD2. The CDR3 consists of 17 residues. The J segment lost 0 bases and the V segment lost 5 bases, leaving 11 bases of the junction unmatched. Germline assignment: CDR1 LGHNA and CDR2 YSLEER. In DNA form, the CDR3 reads TGCGCCAGCAGCACCCGGCCGGCGGGGGAGAGCACAGATACGCAGTATTTT. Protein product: CASSTRPAGESTDTQYF.

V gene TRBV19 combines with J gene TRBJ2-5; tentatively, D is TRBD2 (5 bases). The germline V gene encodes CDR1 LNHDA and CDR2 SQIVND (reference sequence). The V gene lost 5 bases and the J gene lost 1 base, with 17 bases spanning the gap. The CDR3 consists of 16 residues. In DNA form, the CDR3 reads TGTGCCAGTAGTCTCCGAGGGCTTGAGATCCAAGAGACCCAGTACTTC. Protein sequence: CASSLRGLEIQETQYF.

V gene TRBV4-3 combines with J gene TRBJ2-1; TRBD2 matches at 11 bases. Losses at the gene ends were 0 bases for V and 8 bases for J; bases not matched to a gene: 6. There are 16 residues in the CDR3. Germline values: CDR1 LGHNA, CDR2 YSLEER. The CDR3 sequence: CASSQEPTSGEDEQFF. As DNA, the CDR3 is TGCGCCAGCAGCCAAGAGCCGACTAGCGGGGAGGATGAGCAGTTCTTC.

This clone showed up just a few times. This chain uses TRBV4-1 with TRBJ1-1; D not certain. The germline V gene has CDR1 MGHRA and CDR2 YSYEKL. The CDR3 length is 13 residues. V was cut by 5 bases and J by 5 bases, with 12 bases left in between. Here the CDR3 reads CASSSREITEAFF. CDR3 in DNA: TGCGCCAGCAGCTCAAGAGAGATTACTGAAGCTTTCTTT.

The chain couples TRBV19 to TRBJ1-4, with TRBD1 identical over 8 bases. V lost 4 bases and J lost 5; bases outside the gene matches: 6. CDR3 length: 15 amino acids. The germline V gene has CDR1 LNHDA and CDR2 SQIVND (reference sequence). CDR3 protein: CASSKRTGLNEKLFF. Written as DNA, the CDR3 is TGTGCCAGTAGTAAGAGGACAGGGCTGAATGAAAAACTGTTTTTT. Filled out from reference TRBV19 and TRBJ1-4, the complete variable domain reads DGGITQSPKYLFRKEGQNVTLSCEQNLNHDAMYWYRQDPGQGLRLIYYSQIVNDFQKGDIAEGYSVSREKKESFPLTVTSAQKNPTAFYLCASSKRTGLNEKLFFGSGTQLSVL.

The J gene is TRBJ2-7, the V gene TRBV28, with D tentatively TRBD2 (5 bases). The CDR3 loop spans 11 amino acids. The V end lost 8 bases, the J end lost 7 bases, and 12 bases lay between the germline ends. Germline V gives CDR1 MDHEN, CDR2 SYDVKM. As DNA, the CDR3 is TGTGCCAGCTCCCCCCCGGGGGAGCAGTACTTC. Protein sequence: CASSPPGEQYF.

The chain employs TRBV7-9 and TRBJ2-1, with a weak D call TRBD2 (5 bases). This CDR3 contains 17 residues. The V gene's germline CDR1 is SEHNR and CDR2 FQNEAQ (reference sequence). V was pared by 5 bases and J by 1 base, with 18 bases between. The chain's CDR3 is CASSLDLAGGSYNEQFF. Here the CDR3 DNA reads TGTGCCAGCAGCCTGGACCTGGCGGGTGGATCCTACAATGAGCAGTTCTTC.

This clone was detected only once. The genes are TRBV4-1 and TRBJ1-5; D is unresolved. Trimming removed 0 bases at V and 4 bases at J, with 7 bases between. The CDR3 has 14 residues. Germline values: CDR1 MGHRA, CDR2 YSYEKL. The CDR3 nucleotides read TGCGCCAGCAGCCAAGATGGTATAAATCAGCCCCAGCATTTT. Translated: CASSQDGINQPQHF.